Listed below are T cell receptor beta chains from one sample, sequenced in a study of blood T cell repertoires in COVID-19. The method was immunoSEQ multiplex PCR; TCRdb's version includes in-frame clones alone and lacks a portion of them. The sample gives hundreds of thousands of clones, 70% to 90% of which show up once; roughly 5.7% is in the top ten. The sequencing sample was made of peripheral blood. The receptors here all came from a man at least 80 years old with acute or convalescent COVID-19. CDR3s include the opening cysteine and the closing phenylalanine or tryptophan. Fields, in order: clone size, V gene, J gene, CDR3 protein. A clone size is listed for some rows: how often the clone was seen (once, few, many), or a class if it is expanded.

.	TRBV5-4	TRBJ1-1	CASSPPGGQVNTEAFF
.	TRBV15	TRBJ1-5	CATSAQGLNQPQHF
.	TRBV5-6	TRBJ1-2	CASSLTGTLESGYTF
.	TRBV18	TRBJ2-6	CASSSLRAGTGRSGANVLTF
.	TRBV12-3/TRBV12-4	TRBJ2-2	CASSSGSTGELFF
.	TRBV7-7	TRBJ2-1	CASSPAAGSYNEQFF
.	TRBV5-5	TRBJ2-1	CASSAYSGHNEQFF
.	TRBV9	TRBJ1-3	CASSSPPTGSGNTIYF
.	TRBV7-8	TRBJ2-7	CASSRAVNYEQYF
.	TRBV18	TRBJ2-5	CASSPLPGTGQETQYF
.	TRBV27	TRBJ2-2	CASSLRASSATGELFF
.	TRBV7-9	TRBJ1-4	CASSLTGRNEKLFF
.	TRBV29-1	TRBJ2-2	CSAKRKGDTGELFF
.	TRBV19	TRBJ1-3	CASSSLASGNTIYF
.	TRBV6-5	TRBJ2-2	CASSYQNTGELFF
many	TRBV6-2/TRBV6-3	TRBJ1-2	CASSYSGIYGGYTF
.	TRBV2	TRBJ2-5	CASTSHKGLAKTQYF
.	TRBV7-2	TRBJ1-3	CASSFQGSGNTIYF
.	TRBV27	TRBJ1-4	CASSFAAGGEKLFF
once	TRBV18	TRBJ2-7	CASSPDRLSYEQYF
.	TRBV2	TRBJ2-6	CASSEQGAGANVLTF
.	TRBV7-2	TRBJ2-1	CASRPASGSSYNEQFF
.	TRBV7-8	TRBJ1-6	CASSLGQVEDSPLHF
.	TRBV2	TRBJ1-2	CAGAHIQASNYGYTF
.	TRBV7-6	TRBJ2-7	CASSLELAGSSYEQYF
few	TRBV27	TRBJ2-6	CASSSGTGVGLASSGANVLTF
.	TRBV24-1	TRBJ2-7	CATFERGNGEQYF
once	TRBV6-1	TRBJ1-3	CASSETGAGGNTIYF
.	TRBV18	TRBJ1-2	CASSATTGAGYGYTF
.	TRBV10-3	TRBJ2-7	CAISDYSGTSVYEQYF
.	TRBV7-2	TRBJ2-7	CASSLALGLGLSEQYF
.	TRBV11-2	TRBJ2-5	CASSLGTGGHRETQYF
.	TRBV18	TRBJ2-1	CASSPVASGIDEQFF
.	TRBV24-1	TRBJ1-5	CATSESVYQPQHF
.	TRBV27	TRBJ1-1	CASSVFRTGILNTEAFF
.	TRBV10-3	TRBJ1-3	CAISVGGATGNTIYF
.	TRBV28	TRBJ1-2	CASSSGGAQNYGYTF
once	TRBV14	TRBJ1-6	CASSEDGGNSPLHF
.	TRBV19	TRBJ2-3	CASSPRPSGTISSTDTQYF
once	TRBV27	TRBJ1-6	CASSLLAGAGSPLHF
.	TRBV28	TRBJ1-4	CASLDRDNEKLFF
once	TRBV15	TRBJ1-1	CATKIPSGTEAFF
.	TRBV5-6	TRBJ2-4	CASSRAGGQNIQYF
.	TRBV12-5	TRBJ2-5	CASGSDRRKETQYF
.	TRBV7-2	TRBJ1-1	CASSLGRTGTGTEAFF
.	TRBV24-1	TRBJ2-3	CATSDPDSGTDTQYF
.	TRBV5-8	TRBJ1-2	CASSSVDRGHGYTF
.	TRBV7-3	TRBJ2-3	CASSPGLAGDTQYF
.	TRBV7-2	TRBJ2-3	CASSTTRLAGLSTDTQYF
.	TRBV27	TRBJ2-5	CASSSISGMVQETQYF
.	TRBV30	TRBJ1-1	CAWKGIGTANTEAFF
.	TRBV19	TRBJ1-5	CASRRQVDGQPQHF
.	TRBV7-9	TRBJ2-7	CASSFAGTSGSGSVEQYF
.	TRBV11-3	TRBJ1-2	CASSSGPNYGYTF
.	TRBV5-1	TRBJ1-4	CASSLTPGTGHEKLFF
.	TRBV7-2	TRBJ2-4	CASSSDRVVAKNIQYF
.	TRBV5-4	TRBJ2-4	CASSLRGSGKNIQYF
.	TRBV7-3	TRBJ2-7	CASSLGIQGAYVVRGAYEQYF
few	TRBV7-3	TRBJ2-2	CASSLAGGNTGELFF
.	TRBV6-2/TRBV6-3	TRBJ1-1	CASSYSTTGAEGAFF